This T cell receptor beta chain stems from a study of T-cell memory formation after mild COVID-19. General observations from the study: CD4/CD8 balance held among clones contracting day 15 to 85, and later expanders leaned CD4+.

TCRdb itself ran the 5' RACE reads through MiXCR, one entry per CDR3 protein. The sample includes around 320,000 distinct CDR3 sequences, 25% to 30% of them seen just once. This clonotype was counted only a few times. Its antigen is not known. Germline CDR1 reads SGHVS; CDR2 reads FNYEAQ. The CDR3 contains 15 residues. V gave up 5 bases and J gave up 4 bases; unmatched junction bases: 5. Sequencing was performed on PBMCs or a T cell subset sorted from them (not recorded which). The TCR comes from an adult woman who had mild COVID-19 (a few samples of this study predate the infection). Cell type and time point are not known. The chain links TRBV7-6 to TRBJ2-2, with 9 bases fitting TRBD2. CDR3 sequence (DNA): TGTGCCAGCAGCCCAGAAGCGGGGGGCACCGGGGAGCTGTTTTTT. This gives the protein CASSPEAGGTGELFF. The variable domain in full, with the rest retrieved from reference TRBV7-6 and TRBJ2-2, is GAGVSQSPRYKVTKRGQDVALRCDPISGHVSLYWYRQALGQGPEFLTYFNYEAQQDKSGLPNDRFSAERPEGSISTLTIQRTEQRDSAMYRCASSPEAGGTGELFFGEGSRLTVL.